The 29 T cell receptor beta chains given below trace back to one sample, sequenced in a study of blood T cell repertoires in COVID-19. Clones were sequenced by immunoSEQ multiplex PCR, and TCRdb holds only the in-frame ones, with some missing. The data contain some 150,000 clones, around 84% of them singletons. Sequencing was carried out using peripheral blood. The receptor source for this set is a woman aged 45-65 years in a cohort sampled during active or convalescent COVID-19.

This clone was detected a few times. The genes are TRBV19 and TRBJ1-5; 10 bases are a match to TRBD1. The ends lost 3 bases at V and 5 bases at J; junction bases unmatched: 4. CDR3 size: 15 residues. CDR1 is LNHDA and CDR2 is SQIVND in the germline V gene (reference sequence). This CDR3 is CASSIEDRGYQPQHF. The CDR3 DNA reads as TGTGCCAGTAGTATTGAGGACAGGGGGTATCAGCCCCAGCATTTT.

This clone appeared a few times. The chain is built from TRBV5-4 and TRBJ2-3; 10 bases are shared with TRBD2. V shed 4 bases, J shed 4 bases, and the junction held 9 bases outside the gene matches. CDR3 length equals 16 residues. Germline V gives CDR1 SGHNT, CDR2 YYREEE (reference sequence). CDR3 DNA: TGTGCCAGCAGCCGCCTCAGCGGGGGGGCCTCAGATACGCAGTATTTT. Translated: CASSRLSGGASDTQYF.

The chain employs TRBV6-5 and TRBJ2-7, with TRBD1 matching over 8 bases. Germline CDR1 is MNHEY and CDR2 is SVGAGI. V lost 2 bases, J lost 7 bases, and 7 bases stayed unmatched. There are 14 residues in the CDR3. This chain's CDR3 is CASSYVQGVGEQYF. The CDR3 bases are TGTGCCAGCAGTTACGTACAGGGGGTAGGGGAGCAGTACTTC.

The chain uses TRBV6-5 and TRBJ1-3; D might be TRBD1 (5 bases). V was shortened by 1 base and J by 2 bases, with 9 bases between the two germline ends. The CDR3 extends over 15 amino acids. Germline values: CDR1 MNHEY, CDR2 SVGAGI. DNA of the CDR3: TGTGCCAGCAGTTACTTTTGGGGGGCTGGAAACACCATATATTTT. It yields the protein CASSYFWGAGNTIYF.

The V call is TRBV7-2, the J call TRBJ2-7; possibly TRBD2 for D (6 bases). V lost 4 bases, J lost 6 bases, and 10 bases lay in between. The CDR3 spans 12 residues. Germline CDR1 and CDR2: SGHTA and FQGNSA. CDR3 residues: CASSSTRVEQYF. CDR3 DNA sequence: TGTGCCAGCAGCTCGACTAGGGTCGAGCAGTACTTC.

The genes are TRBV7-8 and TRBJ2-6; D possibly corresponds to TRBD2 (5 bases). The germline gives CDR1 SGHVS, CDR2 FQNEAQ. This CDR3 contains 15 residues. Between the trimmed V and J ends, which lost 5 bases and 1 base, there was a span of 9 bases. CDR3 sequence (DNA): TGTGCCAGCAGCCCCCGGGGTTCTGGGGCCAACGTCCTGACTTTC. This sequence encodes CASSPRGSGANVLTF.

The rearrangement joins TRBV6-5 to TRBJ1-6; 7 nucleotides agree with TRBD1. Germline assignment: CDR1 MNHEY and CDR2 SVGAGI. CDR3 size: 16 residues. Trimming cost V 4 bases and J 7 bases; bases outside gene matches: 10. The CDR3 is CASSSPRTGGNSPLHF. DNA for the CDR3: TGTGCCAGCAGTTCCCCCCGGACAGGAGGGAATTCACCCCTCCACTTT.

The chain uses TRBV13 and TRBJ1-2, with D perhaps matching TRBD1 (5 bases). CDR1 is PRHDT and CDR2 is FYEKMQ in the germline V gene (reference sequence). The CDR3 contains 14 residues. V gave up 5 bases and J gave up 4 bases, with 14 bases separating them. The CDR3 sequence: CASSPPLGPYGYTF. Written as DNA, the CDR3 is TGTGCCAGCAGCCCCCCCTTGGGGCCCTATGGCTACACCTTC.

This sequence joins TRBV6-5 and TRBJ1-1; 9 bases map to TRBD1. The CDR3 totals 15 residues. CDR1 MNHEY and CDR2 SVGAGI come from the germline V gene. V dropped 2 bases and J dropped 10; count of bases not matched to a gene: 11. CDR3 amino acids: CASSYRTGQGSVAFF. The DNA of the CDR3 is TGTGCCAGCAGTTACCGGACGGGACAGGGTAGTGTAGCTTTCTTT.

This chain links TRBV10-3 with TRBJ2-7, with 7 nucleotides matching TRBD1. The CDR3 has 15 residues. Per the germline V gene, CDR1 is ENHRY and CDR2 is SYGVKD. With 6 bases clipped from V and 2 bases from J, the junction kept 10 bases outside the gene matches. CDR3: CAIRKGAASAYEQYF. The DNA of the CDR3 is TGTGCCATCAGAAAGGGGGCCGCGAGCGCCTACGAGCAGTACTTC.

As to this clone: The junction differs from germline at one of its ends, possibly a read error. The chain carries TRBV7-9 and TRBJ2-1; 10 bases match TRBD2. The germline V gene has CDR1 SEHNR and CDR2 FQNEAQ (reference sequence). The CDR3 is made up of 14 amino acids. The CDR3 DNA reads TGTGCCAGCAGCGTAGCGGGGGGTTACAATGAGCAGTTCTTC. It is translated as CASSVAGGYNEQFF.

The DNA of the CDR3 is TGCGCCAGCAGCCAAGCCACAGGGGGCTTTACTGGAAACACCATATATTTT. This encodes CASSQATGGFTGNTIYF. V and J are TRBV4-3 and TRBJ1-3; TRBD1 aligns across 9 bases. With 1 base clipped from V and 2 bases from J, the junction kept 6 bases outside the gene matches. The CDR3 extends over 17 amino acids. CDR1 LGHNA and CDR2 YSLEER come from the germline V gene.

V usage is TRBV5-4 and J usage is TRBJ2-1; a weak D match, TRBD1 (6 bases). Germline V lookup: CDR1 SGHNT, CDR2 YYREEE (reference sequence). Trimming cost V 5 bases and J 9 bases, with 24 bases left between them. The CDR3 runs 16 residues. The CDR3 reads CASRFGAGVSGGEQFF. DNA of the CDR3: TGTGCCAGCAGATTTGGTGCAGGGGTTTCAGGTGGTGAGCAGTTCTTC.

The chain is built from TRBV29-1 and TRBJ2-3, with a tentative D call TRBD1 (6 bases). The length of the CDR3 is 14 residues. Per germline, CDR1 SQVTM and CDR2 ANQGSEA. Deletions cut 7 bases from V and 1 base from J, with 15 bases between. The CDR3 nucleotides are TGCAGCGCGACAGGAATTTGGGGCACAGATACGCAGTATTTT. Translating gives CSATGIWGTDTQYF.

The table lists this clone with a count of one. V usage is TRBV7-9 and J usage is TRBJ1-3, with 7 bases aligning to TRBD1. Germline values: CDR1 SEHNR, CDR2 FQNEAQ (reference sequence). The V and J ends lost 11 bases and 2 bases, in that order; junction bases with no gene match: 12. The CDR3 has 15 amino acids. CDR3 region: CASPEQGMPGNTIYF. The CDR3 DNA reads as TGTGCCTCCCCAGAACAGGGGATGCCTGGAAACACCATATATTTT. The whole variable domain, remainder taken from reference TRBV7-9 and TRBJ1-3, is DTGVSQNPRHKITKRGQNVTFRCDPISEHNRLYWYRQTLGQGPEFLTYFQNEAQLEKSRLLSDRFSAERPKGSFSTLEIQRTEQGDSAMYLCASPEQGMPGNTIYFGEGSWLTVV.

This sequence joins TRBV24-1 and TRBJ1-1; D remains ambiguous. The CDR3 length is 13 residues. Germline V gene data show CDR1 as KGHDR and CDR2 as SFDVKD. Trimming took 7 bases from V and 2 from J, leaving 10 bases between them. This CDR3 reads CATRGMGNTEAFF. The CDR3 DNA reads as TGTGCCACCAGGGGCATGGGTAACACTGAAGCTTTCTTT.

Concerning this clone itself: Sequence at one end of the junction differs from germline and may be a read error. The CDR3 spells CASSLGASTGECYDYTF. The CDR3 DNA is TGTGCCAGCAGCTTGGGGGCTTCGACAGGGGAGTGCTATGACTACACCTTC. This chain uses TRBV5-8 with TRBJ1-2; the match to TRBD1 covers 8 bases. Germline V gene data show CDR1 as SGHTS and CDR2 as YDEGEE. The CDR3 runs 17 residues.

The chain links TRBV7-6 to TRBJ2-1, with TRBD2 identical over 11 bases. Trimming took 3 bases from V and 5 from J; bases not matched to a gene: 12. This CDR3 is 18 amino acids long. Germline lookup yields CDR1 SGHVS and CDR2 FNYEAQ. The CDR3 bases are TGTGCCAGCAGCTTGCGACTTAGCGGGGGGGCCGACCACAATGAGCAGTTCTTC. It yields the protein CASSLRLSGGADHNEQFF.

The J gene is TRBJ2-1, the V gene TRBV7-9, with TRBD2 matching over 8 bases. From germline, CDR1 is SEHNR and CDR2 FQNEAQ (reference sequence). The CDR3 extends over 13 amino acids. CDR3 protein: CAGGLAGYNEQFF. The CDR3 nucleotides are TGTGCGGGGGGTCTAGCGGGTTACAATGAGCAGTTCTTC.

The rearrangement joins TRBV27 to TRBJ2-7; no definite D call. Trimming removed 3 bases at V and 1 base at J, with 13 bases between. From germline, CDR1 is MNHEY and CDR2 SMNVEV (reference sequence). The CDR3 is made up of 15 amino acids. CDR3 sequence: CASSFSGLGSYEQYF. Written as DNA, the CDR3 is TGTGCCAGCAGTTTTTCTGGCCTCGGGTCCTACGAGCAGTACTTC.

The rearrangement uses TRBV30 and TRBJ2-5; TRBD1 agrees at 10 bases. The J segment lost 4 bases and the V segment lost 4 bases, leaving 6 bases of the junction unmatched. This CDR3 comprises 14 residues. Germline values: CDR1 GTSNPN, CDR2 SVGIG (reference sequence). DNA for the CDR3: TGTGCCTGGAAGGGACAGGGGAAGGGAGAGACCCAGTACTTC. Protein sequence: CAWKGQGKGETQYF.

The rearrangement uses TRBV7-8 and TRBJ2-5; a possible D gene is TRBD2 (5 bases). CDR3 size: 19 residues. Between the trimmed V and J ends, which lost 5 bases and 5 bases, there was a span of 30 bases. CDR1 is SGHVS and CDR2 is FQNEAQ in the germline V gene. The CDR3 region has the DNA TGTGCCAGCAGCCTGACCCTCGGGGAGTGGGCCGATGGACGGGAGACCCAGTACTTC. It encodes CASSLTLGEWADGRETQYF.

V usage is TRBV27 and J usage is TRBJ2-1; no clear D. The CDR3 is made up of 15 amino acids. Germline CDR1 reads MNHEY; CDR2 reads SMNVEV (reference sequence). Trimming pared 3 bases from V and 15 bases from J, leaving 24 bases between. DNA of the CDR3: TGTGCCAGCAGTTTTCAGTGTAGCCCCCACCGAATTTCGTTCTTC. Translated: CASSFQCSPHRISFF.

This clone was found once. This sequence joins TRBV30 and TRBJ2-7, with 7 bases that match TRBD2. The germline CDR1 and CDR2 sequences are GTSNPN and SVGIG (reference sequence). V lost 3 bases and J lost 1; bases outside the gene matches: 9. The CDR3 is made up of 15 amino acids. For the CDR3, the DNA is TGTGCCTGGAGCCGATTGGGGGGGAATTCCTACGAGCAGTACTTC. Protein product: CAWSRLGGNSYEQYF.

Here the CDR3 reads CASSPAAGGATGELFF. The CDR3 DNA reads TGTGCCAGCAGCCCAGCAGCGGGGGGTGCCACCGGGGAGCTGTTTTTT. V and J are TRBV11-3 and TRBJ2-2, with 9 positions matching TRBD2. Germline V CDR1 and CDR2: SGHNT, YENEEA. This CDR3 has 16 residues. The junction had 8 bases not matched to a gene; V was cut back by 5 bases and J by 4 bases.

The J gene is TRBJ2-7, the V gene TRBV11-2; 13 nucleotides align to TRBD2. J was trimmed by 8 bases and V by 3 bases; bases with no gene match: 4. Germline V lookup: CDR1 SGHAT, CDR2 FQNNGV. The CDR3 contains 14 residues. This CDR3 reads CASSLGLAGTKQYF. As DNA, the CDR3 is TGTGCCAGCAGCTTGGGACTAGCGGGGACTAAGCAGTACTTC.

The V and J genes are TRBV7-9 and TRBJ2-4; a possible D gene is TRBD1 (5 bases). This CDR3 spans 15 amino acids. Trimming cost V 5 bases and J 0 bases, with 11 bases left between them. CDR1 is SEHNR and CDR2 is FQNEAQ in the germline V gene (reference sequence). The CDR3 region is CASSRTGLAKNIQYF. Here the CDR3 DNA reads TGTGCCAGCAGCCGAACAGGTTTAGCCAAAAACATTCAGTACTTC.

This clone was seen a handful of times. The genes are TRBV10-3 and TRBJ1-1; 8 positions match TRBD1. The J segment lost 1 base and the V segment lost 6 bases, leaving 10 bases of the junction unmatched. This CDR3 region has 16 residues. From germline, CDR1 is ENHRY and CDR2 SYGVKD. DNA of the CDR3: TGTGCCATCAGCAGACAGGGGTCAAACCCGAACACTGAAGCTTTCTTT. Protein: CAISRQGSNPNTEAFF.

V gene TRBV12-5 combines with J gene TRBJ1-5, with D perhaps TRBD1 (5 bases). This CDR3 has 16 amino acids. The germline CDR1 and CDR2 sequences are LGHNT and FRNRAP. The V and J ends lost 1 base and 2 bases respectively, with 12 bases between them. This CDR3 reads CASGLGGTTGNQPQHF. Here the CDR3 DNA reads TGTGCTAGTGGTTTGGGGGGGACTACGGGCAATCAGCCCCAGCATTTT.